There are many counts of the clone carrying this T cell receptor beta chain. Its antigen is not identified. TCR beta CDR3 sequences were amplified from RNA transcripts. An initial round of RT-PCR targeting the TCR CDR3 relied on the HTBI primer set. TCRdb reanalysed the multiplex PCR reads using MiXCR and keeps one entry per CDR3 protein. Of hundreds of thousands of distinct CDR3 sequences in the sample, about 13% were seen once. This entry belongs to a study of T cells in Graves' hyperthyroidism and ophthalmopathy. Germline V lookup: CDR1 SGHVS, CDR2 FNYEAQ. V was trimmed by 0 bases and J by 3 bases, leaving 6 bases between them. The CDR3 has 14 amino acids. Overall study findings and caveats: Peripheral blood also featured most of the thyroid clonotypes expanded above 0.001.

The clonotype originates from a woman under 30 with Graves' hyperthyroidism. The rearrangement joins TRBV7-6 to TRBJ2-1; D is unclear. The sequenced sample was blood. This chain's CDR3 is CASSLAPDYNEQFF. CDR3 DNA: TGTGCCAGCAGCTTAGCACCCGACTACAATGAGCAGTTCTTC.